This T cell receptor (beta chain) appears in the sequencing data of a study of T cell clonality in common variable immunodeficiency. Regarding the study as a whole: Fewer deletions and N-nucleotide insertions were reportedly seen in common variable immunodeficiency TCR beta sequences. The cause of increased CVID clonality remains unclear without subpopulation sequencing.

Of CVID subjects, under 17 were female and roughly 30 male, mean age roughly 40. CVID subjects had received replacement immunoglobulin for at least one year. TCRdb's table, derived via immunoSEQ multiplex PCR, lists solely in-frame clones and lacks some. The sample holds 15,000 to 25,000 clones, and no clone turns up only once. CDR1 is SGHTA, CDR2 FQGNSA, per germline. V was shortened by 3 bases and J by 7 bases, with 7 bases between the two germline ends. The CDR3 contains 12 residues. This clone was detected many times. Its antigen is undetermined. The sequence runs out 3 residues before the end of the CDR3; the remainder is reconstructed from the germline J gene.

The chain joins TRBV7-2 to TRBJ2-1, with D perhaps matching TRBD1 (6 bases). Sequenced material: peripheral blood mononuclear cells. The sequence was collected from a human donor with common variable immunodeficiency. The covered CDR3 bases are TGTGCCAGCAGCTTTCAGGGGAATGAG. It translates to CASSFQGNE. The whole CDR3 is CASSFQGNEQFF.